The clone carrying this TCR beta chain has ten or more counts. CDR3 size: 14 residues. With 4 bases removed from V and 12 bases from J, the gap between germline ends came to 22 bases. The germline V gene encodes CDR1 DFQATT and CDR2 SNEGSKA (reference sequence). TCRdb re-analysed the 5' RACE reads in MiXCR, keeping a single row per CDR3 protein. The sample records 50,000 to 60,000 distinct CDR3 sequences, 2% to 3% being singletons. The data were obtained in a study of neurological immune-mediated disorders. The sequenced sample consisted of PBMCs. The receptor's source is a man aged 50-59 years with multiple sclerosis. This chain connects TRBV20-1 to TRBJ2-1; tentative D call: TRBD1 (6 bases). The CDR3 region is CSATRLGAAVGQFF. The CDR3 nucleotides are TGCAGTGCTACCCGCCTGGGGGCGGCGGTAGGGCAGTTCTTC.